The entry that follows covers one T cell receptor (beta chain) sequence. The CDR3 contains 14 residues. The germline CDR1 and CDR2 sequences are SGHNT and YYREEE (reference sequence). Trimming removed 0 bases from V and 9 bases from J, with 13 bases in between. The sample originates from a study of blood T cell repertoires in COVID-19. Study-level background: The samples span acute and convalescent COVID-19 from the United States, Italy and Spain. PBMCs, B-cell-depleted T cells, or T cells were the source of the cDNA or gDNA that made up the material.

As handled by the study authors: Estimates of nucleated cell counts were drawn from the amplification of reference gene primers. The assay was immunoSEQ multiplex PCR, and TCRdb's table has in-frame clones only and misses some. That table supplies the V and J calls and clone size; D and trimming were determined from the DNA. The sample records roughly 40,000 clones, around 82% being singletons. The sample consisted of peripheral blood. The chain couples TRBV5-4 to TRBJ2-1; D possibly corresponds to TRBD2 (6 bases). This receptor was obtained from a woman of 80 years or more with active or convalescent COVID-19. CDR3 sequence: CASSLDLALGEQFF. In DNA form, the CDR3 reads TGTGCCAGCAGCTTGGATCTAGCGCTCGGTGAGCAGTTCTTC.